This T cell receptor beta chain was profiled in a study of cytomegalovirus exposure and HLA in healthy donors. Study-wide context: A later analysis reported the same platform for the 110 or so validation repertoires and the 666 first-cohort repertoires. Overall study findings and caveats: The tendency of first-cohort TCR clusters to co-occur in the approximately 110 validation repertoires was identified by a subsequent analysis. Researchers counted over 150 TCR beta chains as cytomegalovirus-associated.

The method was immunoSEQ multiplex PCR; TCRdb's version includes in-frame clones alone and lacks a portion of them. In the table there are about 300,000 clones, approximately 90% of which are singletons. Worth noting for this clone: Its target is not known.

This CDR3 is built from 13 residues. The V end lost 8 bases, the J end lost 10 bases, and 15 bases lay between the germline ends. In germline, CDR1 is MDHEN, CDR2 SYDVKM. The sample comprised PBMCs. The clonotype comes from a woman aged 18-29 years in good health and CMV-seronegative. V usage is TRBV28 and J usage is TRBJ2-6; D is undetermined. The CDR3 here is CASCAPLHNVLTF. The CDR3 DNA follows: TGTGCCAGCTGCGCGCCTCTCCATAACGTCCTGACTTTC.